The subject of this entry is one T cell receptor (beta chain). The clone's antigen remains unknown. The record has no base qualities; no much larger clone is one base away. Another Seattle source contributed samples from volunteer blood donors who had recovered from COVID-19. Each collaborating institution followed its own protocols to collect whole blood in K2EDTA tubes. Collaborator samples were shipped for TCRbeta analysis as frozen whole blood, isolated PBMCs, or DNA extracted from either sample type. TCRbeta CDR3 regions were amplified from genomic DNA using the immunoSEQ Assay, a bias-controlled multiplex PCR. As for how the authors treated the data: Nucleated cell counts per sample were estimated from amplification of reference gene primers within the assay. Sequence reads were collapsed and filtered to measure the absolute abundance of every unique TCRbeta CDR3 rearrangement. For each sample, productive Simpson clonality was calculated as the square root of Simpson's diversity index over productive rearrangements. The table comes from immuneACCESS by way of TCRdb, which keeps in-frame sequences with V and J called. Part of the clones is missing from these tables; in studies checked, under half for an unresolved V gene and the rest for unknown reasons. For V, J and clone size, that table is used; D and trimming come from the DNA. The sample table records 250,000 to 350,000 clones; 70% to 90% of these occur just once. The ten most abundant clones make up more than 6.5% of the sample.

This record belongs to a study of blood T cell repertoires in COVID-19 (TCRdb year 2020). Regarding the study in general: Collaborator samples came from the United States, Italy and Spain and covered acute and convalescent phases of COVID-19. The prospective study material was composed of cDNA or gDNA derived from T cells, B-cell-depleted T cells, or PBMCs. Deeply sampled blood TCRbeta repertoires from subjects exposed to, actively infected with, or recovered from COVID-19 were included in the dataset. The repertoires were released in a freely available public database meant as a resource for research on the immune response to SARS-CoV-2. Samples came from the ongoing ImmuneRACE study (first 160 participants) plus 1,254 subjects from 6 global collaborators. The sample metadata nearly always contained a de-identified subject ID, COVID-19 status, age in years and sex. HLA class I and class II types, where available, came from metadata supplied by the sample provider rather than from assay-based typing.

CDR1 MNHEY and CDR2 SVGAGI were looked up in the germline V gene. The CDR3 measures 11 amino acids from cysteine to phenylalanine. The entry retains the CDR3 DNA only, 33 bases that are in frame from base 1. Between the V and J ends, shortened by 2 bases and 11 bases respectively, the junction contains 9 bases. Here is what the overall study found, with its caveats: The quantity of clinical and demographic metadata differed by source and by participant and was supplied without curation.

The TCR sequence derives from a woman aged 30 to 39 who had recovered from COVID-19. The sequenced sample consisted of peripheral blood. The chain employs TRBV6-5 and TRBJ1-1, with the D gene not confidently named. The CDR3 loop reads CASSYHDLAFF. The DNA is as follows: TGTGCCAGCAGTTACCACGACTTGGCTTTCTTT.